This entry lists 6 T cell receptor beta chains sequenced from one sample in a study of cytomegalovirus exposure and HLA in healthy donors. With 60 Vbeta and 13 Jbeta primers, the PCR was carried out. The assay was immunoSEQ multiplex PCR, and TCRdb's table has in-frame clones only and misses some. The table lists about 150,000 clones, about three fifths of them singletons. The sequencing sample was made of PBMCs. These receptors were collected from a male donor in good health and CMV-seronegative.

J is TRBJ1-1 and V is TRBV4-3; TRBD1 might be the D (6 bases). The CDR3 loop spans 15 amino acids. V was trimmed by 0 bases and J by 5 bases, leaving 13 bases between them. CDR1 LGHNA and CDR2 YSLEER come from the germline V gene. The DNA for the CDR3 is TGCGCCAGCAGCCAAGACGACAGGTTGGGAACTGAAGCTTTCTTT. This translates into CASSQDDRLGTEAFF.

The chain combines TRBV7-8 with TRBJ1-2; D not certain. V shed 1 base and J shed 8 bases, with 17 bases lying between them. CDR1 and CDR2 (germline): SGHVS, FQNEAQ. The CDR3 loop spans 15 amino acids. In DNA, the CDR3 is TGTGCCAGCAGCTTAGGGTGGGGAATGGGAGGAGGCTACACCTTC. It encodes CASSLGWGMGGGYTF.

The rearrangement links TRBV21-1 to TRBJ1-5; the D call in the table, TRBD1, was not verified against the DNA. TRBV21-1 is a recognized pseudogene. The CDR3 length is 10 residues. As DNA, the CDR3 is TGTGCCCCTCCCAGTCAGCCCCAGCATTTT. As protein: CAPPSQPQHF.

The gene calls are TRBV7-8 and TRBJ2-5; TRBD2 is a possible D gene (5 bases). The CDR3 contains 16 residues. Germline CDR1 reads SGHVS; CDR2 reads FQNEAQ. V dropped 3 bases and J dropped 4 bases, with 18 bases sitting between them. The CDR3 sequence: CASSFFEGRPTETQYF. The CDR3 nucleotides are TGTGCCAGCAGCTTCTTTGAGGGTCGGCCAACAGAGACCCAGTACTTC.

The gene calls are TRBV5-6 and TRBJ2-5; TRBD2 is a possible D gene (5 bases). V shed 4 bases and J shed 5 bases, with 18 bases lying between them. Germline CDR1 reads SGHDT; CDR2 reads YYEEEE. CDR3 length: 15 residues. CDR3 protein: CASSQPGSSGETQYF. The CDR3 DNA sequence: TGTGCCAGCAGCCAGCCGGGGAGCTCGGGGGAGACCCAGTACTTC. The variable domain in full, completed from reference TRBV5-6 and TRBJ2-5, reads DAGVTQSPTHLIKTRGQQVTLRCSPKSGHDTVSWYQQALGQGPQFIFQYYEEEERQRGNFPDRFSGHQFPNYSSELNVNALLLGDSALYLCASSQPGSSGETQYFGPGTRLLVL.

Remarks on this clone: This sample also contains other DNA sequences that code for the same CDR3. V and J are TRBV6-5 and TRBJ1-5; TRBD1 is a possible D gene (5 bases). The CDR3 sequence is 13 residues long. Germline V CDR1 and CDR2: MNHEY, SVGAGI. The V and J ends lost 6 bases and 4 bases respectively, with 10 bases between them. This CDR3 is CASRPDRNQPQHF. Here the CDR3 DNA reads TGTGCCAGCAGACCCGACAGAAATCAGCCCCAGCATTTT.